This record covers a single T cell receptor beta chain. The data were obtained in a study of blood T cell repertoires in COVID-19. Measured with immunoSEQ multiplex PCR; TCRdb has only the in-frame clones, and not every one. The table records 100,000 to 150,000 clones, approximately 83% of them present only once. Trimming left V 8 bases short and J 3 bases short, with 18 bases between. The CDR3 has 15 amino acids. The germline V gene encodes CDR1 LNHDA and CDR2 SQIVND (reference sequence). The receptor comes from a woman aged 70-85 years with acute or convalescent COVID-19. Sequenced sample: peripheral blood. The V and J genes are TRBV19 and TRBJ2-3, with D possibly TRBD1 on 6 matching bases. Here the CDR3 DNA reads TGTGCCAGTTCTTTCCAGGGGCTAAGGACAGATACGCAGTATTTT. This codes for CASSFQGLRTDTQYF.